This T cell receptor (beta chain) was sequenced for a study of control samples from healthy donors and cancer patients. The method was immunoSEQ multiplex PCR; TCRdb's version includes in-frame clones alone and lacks a portion of them. Here the sample spans under 55,000 clones, 80% being singletons. Germline-derived CDR1 and CDR2 are MNHNS and SASEGT. With 2 bases removed from V and 8 bases from J, the gap between germline ends came to 16 bases. This CDR3 comprises 15 residues. The sequence was obtained from a man aged 70 or older in good health. This sequence joins TRBV6-1 and TRBJ2-1; D not certain. The sequencing sample was made of blood. DNA for the CDR3: TGTGCCAGCAGTGAAACCCCCCCACTTTCACATGAGCAGTTCTTC. This encodes CASSETPPLSHEQFF.